The 2 T cell receptor beta chains reported below all come from one sample, sequenced in a study of blood T cell repertoires in COVID-19. Some clones are missing from TCRdb's copy, which holds only in-frame ones; the method was immunoSEQ multiplex PCR. The sample lists about 120,000 clones, roughly four fifths seen once, with less than 8% in the top ten. Sequenced sample: peripheral blood. These receptors all come from a man between 65 and 80 years old with active or convalescent COVID-19.

This chain uses TRBV6-2 or TRBV6-3 with TRBJ2-7; tentatively, D is TRBD2 (6 bases). The CDR3 sequence is 15 residues long. Trimming cost V 9 bases and J 2 bases, with 20 bases left between them. CDR1 MNHEY and CDR2 SVGEGT come from the germline V gene. Here the CDR3 reads CARRPWRENTYEQYF. CDR3 in DNA: TGTGCCAGGAGACCTTGGAGGGAGAATACCTACGAGCAGTACTTC.

This clone has only one observation. The rearrangement joins TRBV5-1 to TRBJ1-3; unclear D gene. Trimming pared 7 bases from V and 1 base from J, leaving 15 bases between. Germline V gives CDR1 SGHRS, CDR2 YFSETQ. The CDR3 runs to 15 residues. CDR3 in DNA: TGCGCCAGCTGCTCAAGCCCTAATTCTGGAAACACCATATATTTT. Its translation is CASCSSPNSGNTIYF.